These 30 T cell receptor beta chains share one sample of origin, sequenced in a study of blood T cell repertoires in COVID-19. Measured with immunoSEQ multiplex PCR; TCRdb has only the in-frame clones, and not every one. The data show 70,000 to 75,000 clones, with about 86% seen just once and about 28% held by the top ten. Sequenced: peripheral blood. The receptors stem from a man between 65 and 85 years old with acute or convalescent COVID-19.

The V gene is TRBV4-2, the J gene TRBJ2-3; D possibly corresponds to TRBD2 (6 bases). Trimming cost V 3 bases and J 2 bases, with 12 bases left between them. This CDR3 has 15 amino acids. Germline CDR1 LGHNA, CDR2 YNFKEQ. In DNA, the CDR3 is TGTGCCAGCAGCCAGTTACTAGCAGACACAGATACGCAGTATTTT. This sequence encodes CASSQLLADTDTQYF.

The V gene is TRBV28, the J gene TRBJ2-7; 7 positions agree with TRBD1. The CDR3 runs 14 residues. The germline V gene encodes CDR1 MDHEN and CDR2 SYDVKM. Trimming took 3 bases from V and 2 from J; bases not matched to a gene: 4. The CDR3 region is CASSLGQTTYEQYF. CDR3 sequence (DNA): TGTGCCAGCAGTTTGGGACAGACTACCTACGAGCAGTACTTC.

This chain joins TRBV28 and TRBJ1-1; no firm D call. V gave up 6 bases and J gave up 4 bases, with 18 bases separating them. CDR1 is MDHEN and CDR2 is SYDVKM in the germline V gene. The CDR3 is made up of 15 amino acids. CDR3 residues: CASSLRPRLGTEAFF. Written as DNA, the CDR3 is TGTGCCAGCAGCCTTCGCCCGAGACTGGGCACTGAAGCTTTCTTT.

The chain combines TRBV28 with TRBJ1-1, with D tentatively TRBD1 (6 bases). The germline CDR1 and CDR2 sequences are MDHEN and SYDVKM. Trimming pared 3 bases from V and 2 bases from J, leaving 13 bases between. CDR3 length: 15 residues. The CDR3 reads CASSLTGRRNTEAFF. CDR3 nucleotide sequence: TGTGCCAGCAGTTTGACAGGCCGTAGAAACACTGAAGCTTTCTTT. Full variable domain (rest looked up from reference TRBV28 and TRBJ1-1): DVKVTQSSRYLVKRTGEKVFLECVQDMDHENMFWYRQDPGLGLRLIYFSYDVKMKEKGDIPEGYSVSREKKERFSLILESASTNQTSMYLCASSLTGRRNTEAFFGQGTRLTVV.

This rearrangement joins TRBV28 to TRBJ1-1; TRBD1 agrees at 10 bases. With V trimmed by 5 bases and J by 11 bases, 8 bases remained unmatched. Germline loops: CDR1 MDHEN, CDR2 SYDVKM. The CDR3 contains 13 residues. The CDR3 loop reads CASSRTGGVWAFF. Here the CDR3 DNA reads TGTGCCAGCAGTAGGACAGGGGGGGTTTGGGCTTTCTTT.

This sequence joins TRBV19 and TRBJ1-2; TRBD1 agrees at 8 bases. Germline V gene lookup returns CDR1 LNHDA and CDR2 SQIVND (reference sequence). V shed 7 bases, J shed 2 bases, and the junction held 12 bases outside the gene matches. There are 16 residues in the CDR3. CDR3: CASTTGGQASNYGYTF. The CDR3 DNA is TGTGCCAGTACCACGGGGGGACAGGCTTCAAACTATGGCTACACCTTC.

This sequence joins TRBV5-1 and TRBJ2-7, with D unresolved. V was pared by 5 bases and J by 2 bases, with 17 bases between. The CDR3 is 15 amino acids. CDR1 and CDR2 (germline): SGHRS, YFSETQ. In nucleotides, the CDR3 is TGCGCCAGCAGATTTACCCAAGCGCTTACCTACGAGCAGTACTTC. Amino acids: CASRFTQALTYEQYF.

The V gene is TRBV5-4, the J gene TRBJ1-6; D may be TRBD1 (5 bases). The germline V gene has CDR1 SGHNT and CDR2 YYREEE (reference sequence). With 2 bases removed from V and 6 bases from J, the gap between germline ends came to 15 bases. The CDR3 totals 16 residues. The DNA of the CDR3 is TGTGCCAGCAGCTTCCCCGGGGGTCTCAGTAATTCACCCCTCCACTTT. Translation gives CASSFPGGLSNSPLHF.

The rearrangement links TRBV25-1 to TRBJ2-1, with D perhaps matching TRBD2 (5 bases). V shed 9 bases and J shed 6 bases, with 15 bases lying between them. The CDR3 is 13 amino acids. CDR1 and CDR2 from the germline V gene are MGHDK and SYGVNS. The CDR3 DNA reads TGTGCCAGTGGGAGCAGTAAAGGCAATGAGCAGTTCTTC. Translated, it gives CASGSSKGNEQFF.

CDR3 in amino acids: CASSPKRTVQETQYF. CDR3 nucleotides: TGTGCCAGCAGCCCGAAGAGGACAGTTCAAGAGACCCAGTACTTC. The chain employs TRBV7-8 and TRBJ2-5, with D perhaps matching TRBD1 (6 bases). The CDR3 extends over 15 amino acids. Germline V gene lookup returns CDR1 SGHVS and CDR2 FQNEAQ. V was pared by 5 bases and J by 2 bases, with 15 bases between. Full variable domain (remainder filled in from reference TRBV7-8 and TRBJ2-5): GAGVSQSPRYKVAKRGQDVALRCDPISGHVSLFWYQQALGQGPEFLTYFQNEAQLDKSGLPSDRFFAERPEGSVSTLKIQRTQQEDSAVYLCASSPKRTVQETQYFGPGTRLLVL.

V is TRBV7-6 and J is TRBJ2-1; TRBD2 matches at 11 bases. J was trimmed by 5 bases and V by 4 bases; bases with no gene match: 4. CDR1 is SGHVS, CDR2 FNYEAQ, per germline. The CDR3 runs to 15 residues. Written as DNA, the CDR3 is TGTGCCAGCAGCTCCACTAGCGGGAGCCACAATGAGCAGTTCTTC. Translation: CASSSTSGSHNEQFF.

This clone was seen more than once but under ten times. V is TRBV30 and J is TRBJ1-1; possibly TRBD1 for D (6 bases). Germline CDR1 reads GTSNPN; CDR2 reads SVGIG (reference sequence). This CDR3 is 14 amino acids long. V dropped 2 bases and J dropped 1 base, with 11 bases sitting between them. The CDR3 sequence: CAWSSSTGNTEAFF. The CDR3 DNA follows: TGTGCCTGGAGTTCGTCGACAGGGAACACTGAAGCTTTCTTT.

The J gene is TRBJ2-2, the V gene TRBV2; 11 bases match TRBD1. The CDR3 has 14 residues. Germline-derived CDR1 and CDR2 are SNHLY and FYNNEI. V lost 6 bases, J lost 4 bases, and 1 base stayed unmatched. CDR3 loop: CASRDRGLTGELFF. The CDR3 DNA sequence: TGTGCCAGCAGGGACAGGGGGCTCACCGGGGAGCTGTTTTTT.

This chain joins TRBV18 and TRBJ2-2; D possibly corresponds to TRBD2 (6 bases). With 3 bases removed from V and 6 bases from J, the gap between germline ends came to 8 bases. The CDR3 runs 13 residues. Per the germline V gene, CDR1 is KGHSH and CDR2 is LQKENI. The CDR3: CASSPTGAGELFF. For the CDR3, the DNA is TGTGCCAGCTCACCTACGGGGGCCGGGGAGCTGTTTTTT. Filled out from reference TRBV18 and TRBJ2-2, the complete variable domain reads NAGVMQNPRHLVRRRGQEARLRCSPMKGHSHVYWYRQLPEEGLKFMVYLQKENIIDESGMPKERFSAEFPKEGPSILRIQQVVRGDSAAYFCASSPTGAGELFFGEGSRLTVL.

CDR3: CAWNRAGGLGQPQHF. Written as DNA, the CDR3 is TGTGCCTGGAATCGGGCAGGGGGCTTGGGTCAGCCCCAGCATTTT. This chain uses TRBV30 with TRBJ1-5; the match to TRBD1 covers 8 bases. The CDR3 consists of 15 residues. CDR1 and CDR2 from the germline V gene are GTSNPN and SVGIG (reference sequence). Losses at the gene ends were 4 bases for V and 6 bases for J; bases not matched to a gene: 11.

CDR3 in DNA: TGTGCCAGCAGTCCCGGGGTTTTTACTGAAGCTTTCTTT. Translation: CASSPGVFTEAFF. The V gene is TRBV7-9, the J gene TRBJ1-1, with D unresolved. V was trimmed by 6 bases and J by 5 bases, leaving 13 bases between them. Germline CDR1 and CDR2: SEHNR and FQNEAQ (reference sequence). The CDR3 contains 13 residues.

The chain couples TRBV7-2 to TRBJ2-1; 9 bases map to TRBD1. The CDR3 spans 15 residues. The V gene's germline CDR1 is SGHTA and CDR2 FQGNSA. V shed 1 base and J 10 bases; nucleotides not matched to a gene: 8. The chain's CDR3 is CASSLGSGQGGEQFF. In nucleotides, the CDR3 is TGTGCCAGCAGCTTAGGGTCGGGACAGGGAGGAGAGCAGTTCTTC.

This clone was seen a single time. The DNA of the CDR3 is TGTGCCAGTGGGGGAGATCGGAGCGGGAGACCCTCCTACAATGAGCAGTTCTTC. This codes for CASGGDRSGRPSYNEQFF. The chain links TRBV2 to TRBJ2-1; 8 bases are a match to TRBD2. V dropped 9 bases and J dropped 0; count of bases not matched to a gene: 16. There are 18 residues in the CDR3. Per germline, CDR1 SNHLY and CDR2 FYNNEI.

This chain joins TRBV19 and TRBJ2-7; D remains unclear. V dropped 5 bases and J dropped 5 bases, with 16 bases sitting between them. The CDR3 sequence is 14 residues long. Looked up from germline, CDR1 is LNHDA and CDR2 is SQIVND (reference sequence). The CDR3 is CASSARSGVDEQYF. CDR3 DNA: TGTGCCAGTAGTGCTCGGTCGGGTGTCGACGAGCAGTACTTC.

This clone was seen many times. J is TRBJ2-2 and V is TRBV12-3 or TRBV12-4; no definite D call. This CDR3 has 13 residues. Trimming cost V 6 bases and J 1 base, with 6 bases left between them. This chain's CDR3 is CASRTGNTGELFF. CDR3 sequence (DNA): TGTGCCAGCAGGACGGGGAACACCGGGGAGCTGTTTTTT.

J is TRBJ2-7 and V is TRBV5-1, with 7 bases aligning to TRBD1. Trimming took 4 bases from V and 0 from J; bases not matched to a gene: 4. This CDR3 has 14 amino acids. Germline CDR1 is SGHRS and CDR2 is YFSETQ. The CDR3 loop reads CASSRTGDSYEQYF. DNA of the CDR3: TGCGCCAGCAGCCGGACAGGCGACTCCTACGAGCAGTACTTC.

The chain is built from TRBV6-5 and TRBJ2-6; D gene unclear. The CDR3 is made up of 13 amino acids. In germline, CDR1 is MNHEY, CDR2 SVGAGI. V was pared by 6 bases and J by 1 base, with 4 bases between. CDR3 residues: CASRTSGANVLTF. DNA for the CDR3: TGTGCCAGCAGGACTTCTGGGGCCAACGTCCTGACTTTC.

This chain links TRBV4-1 with TRBJ2-7; 7 bases match TRBD1. This CDR3 contains 17 residues. The V gene's germline CDR1 is MGHRA and CDR2 YSYEKL. J was trimmed by 2 bases and V by 0 bases; bases with no gene match: 10. CDR3 coding DNA: TGCGCCAGCAGCCAAGACCCCGACAGGGCCCTGGCCTACGAGCAGTACTTC. As protein: CASSQDPDRALAYEQYF.

This clone has only one observation. CDR3 DNA: TGTGCCAGCGGGACTAGCGGGGGGGGTGAGCAGTTCTTC. Translating gives CASGTSGGGEQFF. The rearrangement links TRBV19 to TRBJ2-1; 16 nucleotides match TRBD2. From germline, CDR1 is LNHDA and CDR2 SQIVND (reference sequence). V gave up 9 bases and J gave up 9 bases; unmatched junction bases: 2. There are 13 residues in the CDR3.

The J gene is TRBJ1-4, the V gene TRBV3-1 (or the pseudogene TRBV3-2), with TRBD1 as a possible D gene (6 bases). CDR3 length: 14 residues. From germline, CDR1 is LGHDT and CDR2 YNNKEL (reference sequence). V gave up 0 bases and J gave up 8 bases, with 10 bases separating them. The CDR3 here is CASSQEDQGEKLFF. In DNA form, the CDR3 reads TGTGCCAGCAGCCAAGAGGACCAGGGGGAAAAACTGTTTTTT.

J is TRBJ1-2 and V is TRBV27; 7 nucleotides align to TRBD1. Losses at the gene ends were 2 bases for V and 7 bases for J; bases not matched to a gene: 7. CDR1 is MNHEY and CDR2 is SMNVEV in the germline V gene (reference sequence). The CDR3 is 14 residues long. CDR3 sequence (DNA): TGTGCCAGCAGTTTAGGGGGACAGAGGGGTGGCTACACCTTC. It codes for CASSLGGQRGGYTF.

The chain combines TRBV4-1 with TRBJ2-7; a possible D gene is TRBD2 (5 bases). Trimming took 0 bases from V and 2 from J, leaving 14 bases between them. Germline CDR1 and CDR2: MGHRA and YSYEKL. This CDR3 has 16 amino acids. The CDR3 bases are TGCGCCAGCAGCCAAGAATTTCAGCGGAGCCCCTACGAGCAGTACTTC. This gives the protein CASSQEFQRSPYEQYF.

The chain uses TRBV7-9 and TRBJ2-7; 15 nucleotides match TRBD2. The CDR3 contains 15 residues. Trimming cost V 1 base and J 7 bases; bases outside gene matches: 2. Germline CDR1 and CDR2: SEHNR and FQNEAQ (reference sequence). The CDR3 sequence: CASSLGTSGREEQYF. The CDR3 DNA is TGTGCCAGCAGCTTAGGGACTAGCGGGAGGGAAGAGCAGTACTTC.

The chain recombines TRBV4-1 with TRBJ2-7, with 10 bases aligning to TRBD1. Trimming removed 1 base from V and 4 bases from J; junction bases left unmatched: 7. CDR3 length: 16 residues. The germline gives CDR1 MGHRA, CDR2 YSYEKL. CDR3 residues: CASSQVQTGGEYEQYF. In DNA form, the CDR3 reads TGCGCCAGCAGCCAAGTCCAGACAGGGGGCGAATACGAGCAGTACTTC.

The chain employs TRBV6-5 and TRBJ1-2; maybe TRBD1 (6 bases). Germline V gene sequence: CDR1 MNHEY, CDR2 SVGAGI. V lost 5 bases and J 8 bases, leaving 9 bases between the germline ends. This CDR3 comprises 11 residues. The CDR3 DNA is TGTGCCAGCAGTAGACAGGAGGGCTACACCTTC. It codes for CASSRQEGYTF.